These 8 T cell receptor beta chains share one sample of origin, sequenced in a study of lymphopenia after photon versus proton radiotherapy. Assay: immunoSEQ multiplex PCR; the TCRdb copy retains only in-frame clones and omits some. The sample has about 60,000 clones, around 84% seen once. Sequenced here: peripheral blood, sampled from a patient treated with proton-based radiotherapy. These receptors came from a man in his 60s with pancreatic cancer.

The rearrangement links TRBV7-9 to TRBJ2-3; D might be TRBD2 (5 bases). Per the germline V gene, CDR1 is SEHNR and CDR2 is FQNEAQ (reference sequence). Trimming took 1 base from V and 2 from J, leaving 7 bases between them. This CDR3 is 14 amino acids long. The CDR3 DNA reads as TGTGCCAGCAGCTTAGGGACTCACACAGATACGCAGTATTTT. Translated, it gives CASSLGTHTDTQYF. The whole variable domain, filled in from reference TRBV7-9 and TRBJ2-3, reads DTGVSQNPRHKITKRGQNVTFRCDPISEHNRLYWYRQTLGQGPEFLTYFQNEAQLEKSRLLSDRFSAERPKGSFSTLEIQRTEQGDSAMYLCASSLGTHTDTQYFGPGTRLTVL.

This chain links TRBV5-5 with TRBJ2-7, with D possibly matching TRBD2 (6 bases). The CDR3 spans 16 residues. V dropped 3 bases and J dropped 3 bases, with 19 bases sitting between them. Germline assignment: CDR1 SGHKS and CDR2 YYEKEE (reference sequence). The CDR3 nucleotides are TGTGCCAGCAGCTCGGGGTGGCGGGGAAAATTCTACGAGCAGTACTTC. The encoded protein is CASSSGWRGKFYEQYF.

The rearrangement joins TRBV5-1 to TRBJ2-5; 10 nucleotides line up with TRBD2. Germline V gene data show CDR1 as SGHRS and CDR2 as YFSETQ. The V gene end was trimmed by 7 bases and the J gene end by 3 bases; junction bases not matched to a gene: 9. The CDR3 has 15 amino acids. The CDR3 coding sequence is TGCGCCAGCCACGGGACTAGCGATACAAAAGAGACCCAGTACTTC. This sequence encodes CASHGTSDTKETQYF.

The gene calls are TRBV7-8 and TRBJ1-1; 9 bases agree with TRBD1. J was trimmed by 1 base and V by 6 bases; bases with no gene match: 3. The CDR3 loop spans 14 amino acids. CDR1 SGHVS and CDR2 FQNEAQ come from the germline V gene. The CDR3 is CASRGQGGNTEAFF. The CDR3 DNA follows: TGTGCCAGCAGGGGACAGGGTGGGAACACTGAAGCTTTCTTT.

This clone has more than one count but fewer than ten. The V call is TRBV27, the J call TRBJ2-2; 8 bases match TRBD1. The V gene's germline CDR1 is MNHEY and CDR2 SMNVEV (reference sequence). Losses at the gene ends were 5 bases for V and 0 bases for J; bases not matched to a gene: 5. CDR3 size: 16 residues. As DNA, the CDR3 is TGTGCCAGCAGTGGATGGACAGGGTCGAACACCGGGGAGCTGTTTTTT. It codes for CASSGWTGSNTGELFF.

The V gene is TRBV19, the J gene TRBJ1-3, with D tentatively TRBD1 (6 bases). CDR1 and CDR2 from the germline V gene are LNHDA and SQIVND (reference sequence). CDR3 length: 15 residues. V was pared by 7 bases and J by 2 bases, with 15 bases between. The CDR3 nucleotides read TGTGCCAGTACCGACTGGGGGGCAGCTGGAAACACCATATATTTT. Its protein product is CASTDWGAAGNTIYF.

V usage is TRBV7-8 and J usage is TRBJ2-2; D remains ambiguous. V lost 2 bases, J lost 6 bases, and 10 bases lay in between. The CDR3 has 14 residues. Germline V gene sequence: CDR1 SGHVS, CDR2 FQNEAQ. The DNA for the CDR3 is TGTGCCAGCAGCTTAAGAACTGCAGCCGGGGAGCTGTTTTTT. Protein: CASSLRTAAGELFF.

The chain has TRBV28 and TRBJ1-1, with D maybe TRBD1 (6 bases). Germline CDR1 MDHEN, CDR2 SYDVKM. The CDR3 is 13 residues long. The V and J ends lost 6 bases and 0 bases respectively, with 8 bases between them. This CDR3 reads CASSDRLNTEAFF. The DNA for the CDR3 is TGTGCCAGCAGCGACAGGCTGAACACTGAAGCTTTCTTT.